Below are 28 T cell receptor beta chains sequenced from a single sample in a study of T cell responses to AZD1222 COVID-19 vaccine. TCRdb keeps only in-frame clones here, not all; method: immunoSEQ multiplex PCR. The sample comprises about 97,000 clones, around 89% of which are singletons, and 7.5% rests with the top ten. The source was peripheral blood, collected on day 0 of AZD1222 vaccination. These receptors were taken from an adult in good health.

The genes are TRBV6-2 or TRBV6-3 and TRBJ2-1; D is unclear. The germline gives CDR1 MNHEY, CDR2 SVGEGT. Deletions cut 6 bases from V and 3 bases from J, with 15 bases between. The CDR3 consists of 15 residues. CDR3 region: CASSQSHPVYNEQFF. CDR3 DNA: TGTGCCAGCAGCCAAAGCCACCCAGTCTACAATGAGCAGTTCTTC.

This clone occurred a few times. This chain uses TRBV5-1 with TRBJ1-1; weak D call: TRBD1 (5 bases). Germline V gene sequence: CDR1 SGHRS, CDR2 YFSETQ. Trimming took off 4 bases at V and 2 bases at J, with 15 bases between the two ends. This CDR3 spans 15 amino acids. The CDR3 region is CASSPQPGDNTEAFF. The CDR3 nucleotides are TGCGCCAGCAGCCCTCAACCGGGGGACAACACTGAAGCTTTCTTT.

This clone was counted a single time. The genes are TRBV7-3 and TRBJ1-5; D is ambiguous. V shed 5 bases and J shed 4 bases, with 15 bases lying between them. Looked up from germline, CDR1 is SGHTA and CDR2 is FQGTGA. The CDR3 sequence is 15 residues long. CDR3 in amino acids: CASSRPSGKNQPQHF. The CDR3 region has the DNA TGTGCCAGCAGCCGCCCCTCGGGCAAGAATCAGCCCCAGCATTTT.

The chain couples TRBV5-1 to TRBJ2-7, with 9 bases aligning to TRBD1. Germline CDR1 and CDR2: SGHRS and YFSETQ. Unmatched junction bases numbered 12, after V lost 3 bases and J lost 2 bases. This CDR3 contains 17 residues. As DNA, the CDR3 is TGCGCCAGCAGCTCCCAGACCGGGACAGGGATCCCCTACGAGCAGTACTTC. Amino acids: CASSSQTGTGIPYEQYF.

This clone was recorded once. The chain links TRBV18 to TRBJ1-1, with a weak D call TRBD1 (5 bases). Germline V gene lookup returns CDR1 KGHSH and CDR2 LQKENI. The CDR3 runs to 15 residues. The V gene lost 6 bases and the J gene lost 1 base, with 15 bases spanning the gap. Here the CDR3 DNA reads TGTGCCAGCTCCCTGGGGCCGTTACCGAACACTGAAGCTTTCTTT. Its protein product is CASSLGPLPNTEAFF.

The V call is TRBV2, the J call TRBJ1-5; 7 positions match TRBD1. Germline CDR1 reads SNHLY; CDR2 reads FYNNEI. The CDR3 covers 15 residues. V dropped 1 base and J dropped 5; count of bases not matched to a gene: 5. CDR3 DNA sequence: TGTGCCAGCAGTGAAGGGGGACAGACATATCAGCCCCAGCATTTT. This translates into CASSEGGQTYQPQHF.

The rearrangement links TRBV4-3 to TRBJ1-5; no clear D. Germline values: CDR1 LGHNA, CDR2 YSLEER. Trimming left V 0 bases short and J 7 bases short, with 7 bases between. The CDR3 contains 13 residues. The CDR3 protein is CASSQDIRQPQHF. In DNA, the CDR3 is TGCGCCAGCAGCCAAGATATTAGGCAGCCCCAGCATTTT.

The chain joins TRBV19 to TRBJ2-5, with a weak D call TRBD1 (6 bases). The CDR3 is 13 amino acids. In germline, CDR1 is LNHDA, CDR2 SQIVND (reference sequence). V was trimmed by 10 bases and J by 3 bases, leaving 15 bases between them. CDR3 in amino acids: CATENTGKETQYF. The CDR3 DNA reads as TGTGCCACGGAGAACACAGGGAAAGAGACCCAGTACTTC.

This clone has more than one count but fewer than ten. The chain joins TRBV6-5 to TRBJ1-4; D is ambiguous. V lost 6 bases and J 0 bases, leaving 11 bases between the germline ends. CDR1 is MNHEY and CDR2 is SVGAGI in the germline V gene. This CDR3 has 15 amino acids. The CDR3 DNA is TGTGCCAGCAGCCTGGCCGTTGCAACTAATGAAAAACTGTTTTTT. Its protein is CASSLAVATNEKLFF.

CDR3 in amino acids: CASSQRGIGHYEQYF. The CDR3 DNA is TGTGCCAGCAGCCAACGGGGCATAGGCCACTACGAGCAGTACTTC. The J gene is TRBJ2-7, the V gene TRBV3-1 (or the pseudogene TRBV3-2); D may correspond to TRBD1 or TRBD2 (5 bases each). CDR3 length: 15 amino acids. The ends were cut back, 2 bases at V and 3 bases at J, with 14 bases in the middle. Germline CDR1 reads LGHDT; CDR2 reads YNNKEL (reference sequence).

As DNA, the CDR3 is TGTGCCAGCAGCGTAGTGGGACTAACAGATACGCAGTATTTT. Translated, it gives CASSVVGLTDTQYF. This chain joins TRBV9 and TRBJ2-3, with TRBD2 matching 7 bases. The CDR3 extends over 14 amino acids. V lost 0 bases to trimming and J lost 3 bases; unmatched junction nucleotides: 1. Per the germline V gene, CDR1 is SGDLS and CDR2 is YYNGEE.

The CDR3 spells CASSAGTSDSTDTQYF. CDR3 bases: TGTGCCAGCAGCGCCGGGACTAGCGATAGCACAGATACGCAGTATTTT. This chain uses TRBV9 with TRBJ2-3, with TRBD2 matching 10 bases. CDR1 and CDR2 from the germline V gene are SGDLS and YYNGEE. This CDR3 region has 16 residues. The trim removed 3 bases at V and 0 bases at J, leaving 4 bases unmatched.

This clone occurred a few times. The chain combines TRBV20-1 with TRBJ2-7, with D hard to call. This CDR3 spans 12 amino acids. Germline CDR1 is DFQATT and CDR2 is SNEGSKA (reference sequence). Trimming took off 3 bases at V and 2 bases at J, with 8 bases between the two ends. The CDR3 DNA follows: TGCAGTGCTAGTACCCGTACCTACGAGCAGTACTTC. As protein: CSASTRTYEQYF.

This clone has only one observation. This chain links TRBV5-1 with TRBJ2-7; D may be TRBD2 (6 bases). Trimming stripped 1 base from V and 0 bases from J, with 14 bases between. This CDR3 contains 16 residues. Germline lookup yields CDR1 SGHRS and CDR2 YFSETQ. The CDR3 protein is CASSLPGSSGSYEQYF. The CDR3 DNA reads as TGCGCCAGCAGCTTGCCCGGGAGTAGCGGCTCCTACGAGCAGTACTTC.

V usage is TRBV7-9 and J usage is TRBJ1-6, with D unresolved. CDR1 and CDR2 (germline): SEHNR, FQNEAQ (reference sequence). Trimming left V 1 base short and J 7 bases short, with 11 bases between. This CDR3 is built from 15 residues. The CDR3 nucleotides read TGTGCCAGCAGCTTAGATCAGGCCAAGAATTCACCCCTCCACTTT. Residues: CASSLDQAKNSPLHF.

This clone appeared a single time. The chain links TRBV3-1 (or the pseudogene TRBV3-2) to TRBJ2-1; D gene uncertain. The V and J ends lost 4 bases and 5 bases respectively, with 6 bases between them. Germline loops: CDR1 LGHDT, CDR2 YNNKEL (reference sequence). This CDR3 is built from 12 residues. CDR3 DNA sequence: TGTGCCAGCAGCCGGACGGACAATGAGCAGTTCTTC. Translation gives CASSRTDNEQFF.

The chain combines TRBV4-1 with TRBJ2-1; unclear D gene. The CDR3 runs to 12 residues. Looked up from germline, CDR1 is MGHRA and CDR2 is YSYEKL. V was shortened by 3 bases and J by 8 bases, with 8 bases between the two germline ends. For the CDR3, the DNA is TGCGCCAGCAGCCAGGCCCCCGATGAGCAGTTCTTC. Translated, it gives CASSQAPDEQFF.

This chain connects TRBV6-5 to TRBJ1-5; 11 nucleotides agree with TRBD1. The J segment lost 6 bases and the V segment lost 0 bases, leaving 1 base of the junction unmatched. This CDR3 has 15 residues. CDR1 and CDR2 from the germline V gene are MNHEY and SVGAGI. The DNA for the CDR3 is TGTGCCAGCAGTTACTCGGGGACAGGGGGTCAGCCCCAGCATTTT. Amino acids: CASSYSGTGGQPQHF.

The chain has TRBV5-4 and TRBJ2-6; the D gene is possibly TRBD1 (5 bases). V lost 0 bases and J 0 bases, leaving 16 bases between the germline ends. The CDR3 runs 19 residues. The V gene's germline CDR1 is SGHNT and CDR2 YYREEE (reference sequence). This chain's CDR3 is CASSLEGARRASGANVLTF. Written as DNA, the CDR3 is TGTGCCAGCAGCTTGGAAGGGGCTCGACGGGCCTCTGGGGCCAACGTCCTGACTTTC.

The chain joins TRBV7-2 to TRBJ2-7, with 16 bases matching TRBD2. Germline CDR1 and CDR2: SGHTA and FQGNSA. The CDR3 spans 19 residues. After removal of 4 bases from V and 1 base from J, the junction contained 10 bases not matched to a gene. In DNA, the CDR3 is TGTGCCAGCAGCTCTACCGGGACTAGCGGGAGGGCCTCGTCCTACGAGCAGTACTTC. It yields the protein CASSSTGTSGRASSYEQYF.

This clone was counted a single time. CDR3 residues: CASSFGGVETQYF. The CDR3 bases are TGTGCCAGCAGTTTTGGGGGGGTTGAGACCCAGTACTTC. This sequence joins TRBV6-2 or TRBV6-3 and TRBJ2-5, with TRBD2 matching over 7 bases. This CDR3 comprises 13 residues. Germline CDR1 is MNHEY and CDR2 is SVGEGT. The V segment lost 4 bases and the J segment 5 bases; nucleotides outside the gene matches: 4.

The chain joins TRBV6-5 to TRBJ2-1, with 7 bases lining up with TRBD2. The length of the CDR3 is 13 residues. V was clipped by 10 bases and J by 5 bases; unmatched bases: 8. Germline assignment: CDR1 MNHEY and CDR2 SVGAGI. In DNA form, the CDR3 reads TGTGCCACCGTCCGGCTAGCGGACAATGAGCAGTTCTTC. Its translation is CATVRLADNEQFF.

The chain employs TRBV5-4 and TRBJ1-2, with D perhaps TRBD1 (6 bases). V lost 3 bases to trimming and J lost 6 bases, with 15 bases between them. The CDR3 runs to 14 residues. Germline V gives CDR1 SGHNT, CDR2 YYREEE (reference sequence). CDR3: CASSYPGVVDGYTF. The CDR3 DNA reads TGTGCCAGCAGCTACCCAGGGGTGGTAGATGGCTACACCTTC.

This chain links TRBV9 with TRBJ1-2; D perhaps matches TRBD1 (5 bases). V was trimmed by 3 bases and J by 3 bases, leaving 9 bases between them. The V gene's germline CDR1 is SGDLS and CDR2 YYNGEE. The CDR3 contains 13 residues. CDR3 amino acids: CASSGGTHYGYTF. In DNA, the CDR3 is TGTGCCAGCAGCGGGGGGACCCACTATGGCTACACCTTC. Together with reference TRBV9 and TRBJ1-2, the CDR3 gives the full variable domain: DSGVTQTPKHLITATGQRVTLRCSPRSGDLSVYWYQQSLDQGLQFLIQYYNGEERAKGNILERFSAQQFPDLHSELNLSSLELGDSALYFCASSGGTHYGYTFGSGTRLTVV.

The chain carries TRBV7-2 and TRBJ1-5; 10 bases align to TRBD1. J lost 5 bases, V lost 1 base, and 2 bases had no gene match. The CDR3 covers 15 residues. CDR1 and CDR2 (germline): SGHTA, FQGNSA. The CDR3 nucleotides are TGTGCCAGCAGCTTAGGGACAGGGGGATATCAGCCCCAGCATTTT. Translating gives CASSLGTGGYQPQHF.

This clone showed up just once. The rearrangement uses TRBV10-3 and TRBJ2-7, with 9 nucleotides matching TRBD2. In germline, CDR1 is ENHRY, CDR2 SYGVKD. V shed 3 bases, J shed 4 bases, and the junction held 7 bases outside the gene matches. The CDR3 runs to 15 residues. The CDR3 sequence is CAISDWLAGEYEQYF. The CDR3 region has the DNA TGTGCCATCAGTGATTGGTTAGCGGGAGAATACGAGCAGTACTTC.

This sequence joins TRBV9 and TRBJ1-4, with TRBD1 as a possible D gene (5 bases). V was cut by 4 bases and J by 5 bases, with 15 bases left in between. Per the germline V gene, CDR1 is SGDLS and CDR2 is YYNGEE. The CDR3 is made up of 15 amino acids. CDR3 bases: TGTGCCAGCAGCCCTCTCGGACAATACAATGAAAAACTGTTTTTT. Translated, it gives CASSPLGQYNEKLFF.

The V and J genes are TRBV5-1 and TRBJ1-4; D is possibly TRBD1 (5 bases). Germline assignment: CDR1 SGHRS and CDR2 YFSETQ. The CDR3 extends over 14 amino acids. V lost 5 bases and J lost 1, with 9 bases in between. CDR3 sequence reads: CASSPGKTNEKLFF. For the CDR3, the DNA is TGCGCCAGCAGTCCAGGGAAAACTAATGAAAAACTGTTTTTT.